This is a list of T cell receptor beta chains from one sample in a study of T cells expressing NK-cell markers. TCRdb re-called the 5' RACE reads and catalogs CDR3 proteins one per entry, DNA excluded. The listing contains more than 90,000 distinct CDR3 sequences. Sequenced material: blood T cells: a sorted CD56 or NKG2C T cell subset, CD4+ or CD8+ T cells, or bulk PBMC T cells (not recorded which). The receptors were gathered from a woman aged 18 to 75 in good health. Both conserved end residues are part of each CDR3.

cdr3_aa: CASSEWGRTPGGEQFF
v_call: TRBV25-1
j_call: TRBJ2-1

cdr3_aa: CASSLGQGDEQFF
v_call: TRBV28
j_call: TRBJ2-1

cdr3_aa: CSAHRGVTDTQYF
v_call: TRBV20-1
j_call: TRBJ2-3

cdr3_aa: CSARAYRTGPVLSSYNEQFF
v_call: TRBV20-1
j_call: TRBJ2-1

cdr3_aa: CASSLDPDTQYF
v_call: TRBV5-4
j_call: TRBJ2-3

cdr3_aa: CAIRTGMGTGELFF
v_call: TRBV10-3
j_call: TRBJ2-2

cdr3_aa: CASSLVGDRGRRGYTF
v_call: TRBV7-9
j_call: TRBJ1-2

cdr3_aa: CASGPGQPNEQYF
v_call: TRBV4-3
j_call: TRBJ2-7

cdr3_aa: CASSFSSFQPQHF
v_call: TRBV7-9
j_call: TRBJ1-5

cdr3_aa: CASSYSAAKYGYTF
v_call: TRBV6-5
j_call: TRBJ1-2

cdr3_aa: CASSHRARGGTNEKLFF
v_call: TRBV3-1
j_call: TRBJ1-4